This T cell receptor beta chain was retrieved from a study of breast tumors, draining lymph nodes, adjacent tissues. Broader study findings: The lymph node origin of tumor T cells was framed as consistent with a hypothesis, not demonstrated. Tumor TCR diversity was below lymph nodes but above nontumor tissue. Luminal-like breast cancer showed significantly higher tumor–nontumor repertoire similarity than basal-like.

J gave up 5 bases and V 0 bases, and 7 bases lay outside the gene matches. Germline CDR1 SGHNT, CDR2 YENEEA. The CDR3 is 16 residues long. One entry per CDR3 protein results from TCRdb running MiXCR on the multiplex PCR reads. The repertoire consists of about 15,000 distinct CDR3 sequences, with roughly 45% occurring once and the leading ten covering 13%. In its sample, this clonotype ranks as medium-sized. The antigen is undetermined. This receptor was obtained from a female donor with breast cancer. Some clones in this sample may be carry-over from other donors' samples. The chain combines TRBV11-3 with TRBJ2-7; TRBD1 agrees at 10 bases. Source material: tumor-adjacent breast tissue. CDR3 nucleotide sequence: TGTGCCAGCAGCTTAGATGGGAGACAGGGGGCGGACGAGCAGTACTTC. As protein: CASSLDGRQGADEQYF.